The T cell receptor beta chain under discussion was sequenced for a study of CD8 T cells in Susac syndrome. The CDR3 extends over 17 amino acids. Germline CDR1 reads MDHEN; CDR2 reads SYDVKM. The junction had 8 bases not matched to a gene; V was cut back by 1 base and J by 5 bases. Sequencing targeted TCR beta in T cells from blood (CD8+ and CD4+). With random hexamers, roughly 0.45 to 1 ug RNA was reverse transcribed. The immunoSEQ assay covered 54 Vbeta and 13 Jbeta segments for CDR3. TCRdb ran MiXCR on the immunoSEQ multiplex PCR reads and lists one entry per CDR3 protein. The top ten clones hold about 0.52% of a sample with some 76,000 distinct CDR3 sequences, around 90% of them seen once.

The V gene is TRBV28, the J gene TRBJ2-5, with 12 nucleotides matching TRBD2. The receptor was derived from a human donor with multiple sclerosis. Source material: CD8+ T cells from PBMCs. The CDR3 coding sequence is TGTGCCAGCAGTTTATTGGGGGAGACTAGCGGGAGCGAGACCCAGTACTTC. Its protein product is CASSLLGETSGSETQYF.